The T cell receptor (delta chain) under discussion was sequenced for a study of Vδ1+ human thymocytes. The template was reverse-transcribed extracted RNA. CDR3 amplicons came from multiplex PCR with pooled V-gene forward and constant-region reverse primers. TCRdb re-called clones from the multiplex PCR reads via CATT. The table lists about 75,000 delta-chain clones, around 35% of them singletons. Germline V lookup: CDR1 TSWWSYY, CDR2 QGS. The J segment lost 0 bases and the V segment lost 3 bases, leaving 13 bases of the junction unmatched. This CDR3 region has 18 residues. This clone was detected a few times. The antigen is undetermined. Study-level findings and limits: Thymic delta-chain repertoires held roughly 20% Vdelta2 sequences and few Vdelta3, despite high sort purity. Thymic TRG and TRD repertoires appeared highly polyclonal.

After alphabeta T cell depletion, CD3+ Vdelta1+ Vdelta2- thymocytes were sorted. Sorted Vdelta1+ thymocytes were roughly 96% to 99.6% pure. The rearrangement joins TRDV1 to TRDJ1; 7 bases align to TRDD3. This TCR was recovered from a boy younger than two who had congenital heart surgery. Sequencing used Vdelta1+ gamma-delta thymocytes from the thymus. The subset is: FACS-sorted CD3+ TCRalphabeta- TCRVdelta1+ TCRVdelta2- thymocytes. The CDR3 DNA follows: TGTGCTCTTGGGGAGACCTCTCCCTGGGGGGCTTACACCGATAAACTCATCTTT. This gives the protein CALGETSPWGAYTDKLIF.